A selection of T cell receptor beta chains follows, all from one sample in a study of tumor-infiltrating lymphocytes in primary liver carcinoma. Via MiXCR, TCRdb re-called the multiplex PCR reads, giving one row per CDR3 protein. The repertoire holds around 170,000 distinct CDR3 sequences, with 60% as singletons. The source material was peripheral blood. The receptor set was obtained from a man between 40 and 49 years old with primary liver carcinoma and hepatitis B virus infection. Each CDR3 is given with its conserved first and last residue. Fields, in order: clone size, D gene, J gene, V gene, CDR3 protein. The D gene is left open where the match is weak. Clone sizes are given selectively: once, few, many, or a class where the clone is expanded.

. | . | TRBJ1-2 | TRBV11-2 | CASRRDGTCYGYTF
. | . | TRBJ2-5 | TRBV6-5 | CASSYDRYQETQYF
. | . | TRBJ2-5 | TRBV6-1 | CASGRPSSETQYF
. | . | TRBJ2-7 | TRBV6-2/TRBV6-3 | CASTESFNKQYF
. | . | TRBJ1-6 | TRBV28 | CASSFGRWRELLHF
. | . | TRBJ1-5 | TRBV12-3/TRBV12-4 | CASSLTDNQPQHF
. | . | TRBJ2-3 | TRBV14 | CASNTDTQYF
. | . | TRBJ1-3 | TRBV6-2/TRBV6-3 | CASLGQYGNTIYF
. | TRBD1 | TRBJ2-7 | TRBV11-2 | CASSSASTGGINEQYF
few | . | TRBJ1-4 | TRBV7-8 | CASSLVGNGNEKLFF
many | TRBD1 | TRBJ2-2 | TRBV11-2 | CASSVLQGSGELFF
. | . | TRBJ2-7 | TRBV11-2 | CASSLVTGHAYEHYF
. | . | TRBJ1-5 | TRBV5-6 | CASSSERYSNQLQHF
medium-sized | TRBD1 | TRBJ2-5 | TRBV11-2 | CASSLGNRGPGETQYF
. | . | TRBJ2-5 | TRBV6-6 | CASSPPRPDQETQYF
. | TRBD2 | TRBJ2-1 | TRBV6-1 | CASSEGLAEYNEQFF
. | . | TRBJ1-1 | TRBV29-1 | CSVAEQMNTEAFF
. | . | TRBJ2-2 | TRBV12-3/TRBV12-4 | CASSLHSTGELFF
many | . | TRBJ2-7 | TRBV11-2 | CASSPGTAGSYEQYF
. | . | TRBJ1-5 | TRBV28 | CASSLERRYSNQPQHF
few | . | TRBJ2-1 | TRBV5-6 | CASSLARWGYEQFF
. | . | TRBJ1-2 | TRBV28 | CASSSPTHFYGYTF
. | TRBD2 | TRBJ2-1 | TRBV4-1 | CASRTPGLAGYNEQFF
. | TRBD1 | TRBJ1-4 | TRBV28 | CASSPPGQGAANEKLFF
many | . | TRBJ2-7 | TRBV11-1 | CASSLRDPYEQYF
. | . | TRBJ2-3 | TRBV10-3 | CAIGLPGVDTQYF
few | . | TRBJ1-4 | TRBV12-3/TRBV12-4 | CASSLVGQLNEKLFF
. | . | TRBJ2-3 | TRBV4-1 | CASSQYWNLRGTDTQYF
few | TRBD1 | TRBJ2-3 | TRBV6-5 | CASSYGLGGQSQYF
many | . | TRBJ1-5 | TRBV12-3/TRBV12-4 | CASSPDGHSNQPQHF
. | . | TRBJ2-5 | TRBV4-1 | CASSLERAGSQYF
many | TRBD1 | TRBJ1-1 | TRBV12-3/TRBV12-4 | CASSLQGAGTEAFF
. | . | TRBJ2-1 | TRBV12-3/TRBV12-4 | CANIITGTSDEQFF
many | . | TRBJ1-1 | TRBV6-6 | CASSFPETEAFF
. | . | TRBJ2-1 | TRBV21-1 | CASSKVPSLFF
. | . | TRBJ1-1 | TRBV6-5 | CASNDGYTEVFF
once | TRBD2 | TRBJ2-2 | TRBV4-1 | CASSQIWFAGGPPNTGELFF
. | TRBD2 | TRBJ2-1 | TRBV5-6 | CASSLPGTSGSYEQFF
few | . | TRBJ2-1 | TRBV7-9 | CASSPKVRDEQFF
. | . | TRBJ1-2 | TRBV30 | CAWSWQGGYTF
few | . | TRBJ2-1 | TRBV29-1 | CSAPGESSYNEQFF
. | TRBD2 | TRBJ2-1 | TRBV4-2 | CASSQDSRVGGVVGQFF